This T cell receptor (beta chain) was recorded in a study of blood T cell repertoires in COVID-19. The germline CDR1 and CDR2 sequences are SNHLY and FYNNEI. V lost 4 bases and J lost 1; bases outside the gene matches: 14. This CDR3 comprises 18 residues. Generated by immunoSEQ multiplex PCR, the TCRdb table keeps only in-frame clones and is missing some. This sample has around 200,000 clones, with around 87% found just once. What was sequenced was peripheral blood. The chain combines TRBV2 with TRBJ2-3; 7 nucleotides align to TRBD1. This clonotype was obtained from a man between 18 and 35 years old with active or convalescent COVID-19. CDR3 nucleotides: TGTGCCAGCAGTGGAGGGCGACAGGGTGTGGTGGGCACAGATACGCAGTATTTT. Amino acids: CASSGGRQGVVGTDTQYF.